This TCR beta chain was observed in a study of vaccination and CD4 T cells after COVID-19. With the Oncomine TCR Beta short-read assay, DNA from cultured CD4+ T cells was sequenced. MiXCR, applied by TCRdb to the PCR reads, yields one record per CDR3 protein. Of fewer than 20,000 distinct CDR3 sequences listed, about 45% are singletons. Noted time point: late sampling 161 to 241 days after vaccination in three convalescent patients. Treatment described: roughly ten-day PBMC culture with coronavirus spike peptide pools or control peptides (ViraFEST assay). About this clonotype itself: Its cognate antigen is unknown.

V shed 0 bases and J shed 6 bases, with 17 bases lying between them. The germline CDR1 and CDR2 sequences are DFQATT and SNEGSKA (reference sequence). The CDR3 is made up of 15 amino acids. Sequenced here: CD4+ T cells from blood, cultured in vitro, sampled about 7 months after SARS-CoV-2 vaccination. The TCR was taken from a human donor who had recovered from COVID-19. The V gene is TRBV20-1, the J gene TRBJ1-2; maybe TRBD1 (6 bases). The CDR3 DNA is TGCAGTGCTAGAGATCCCTTCTCCGGGACACATGGCTACACCTTC. This translates into CSARDPFSGTHGYTF.